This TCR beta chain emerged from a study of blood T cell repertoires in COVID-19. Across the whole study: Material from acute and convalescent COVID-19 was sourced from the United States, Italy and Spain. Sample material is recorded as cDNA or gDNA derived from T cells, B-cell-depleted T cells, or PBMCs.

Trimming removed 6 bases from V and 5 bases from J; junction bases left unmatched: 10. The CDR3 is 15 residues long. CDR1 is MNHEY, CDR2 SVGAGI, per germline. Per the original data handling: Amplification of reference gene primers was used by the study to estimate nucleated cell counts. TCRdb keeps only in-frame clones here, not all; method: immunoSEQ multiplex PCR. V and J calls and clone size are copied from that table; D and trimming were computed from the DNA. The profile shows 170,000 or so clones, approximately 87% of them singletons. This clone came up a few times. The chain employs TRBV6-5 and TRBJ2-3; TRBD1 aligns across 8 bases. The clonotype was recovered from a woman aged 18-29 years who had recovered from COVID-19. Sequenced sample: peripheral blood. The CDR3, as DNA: TGTGCCAGCAGCCACCTGACAGGGGACGGAGATACGCAGTATTTT. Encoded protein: CASSHLTGDGDTQYF.